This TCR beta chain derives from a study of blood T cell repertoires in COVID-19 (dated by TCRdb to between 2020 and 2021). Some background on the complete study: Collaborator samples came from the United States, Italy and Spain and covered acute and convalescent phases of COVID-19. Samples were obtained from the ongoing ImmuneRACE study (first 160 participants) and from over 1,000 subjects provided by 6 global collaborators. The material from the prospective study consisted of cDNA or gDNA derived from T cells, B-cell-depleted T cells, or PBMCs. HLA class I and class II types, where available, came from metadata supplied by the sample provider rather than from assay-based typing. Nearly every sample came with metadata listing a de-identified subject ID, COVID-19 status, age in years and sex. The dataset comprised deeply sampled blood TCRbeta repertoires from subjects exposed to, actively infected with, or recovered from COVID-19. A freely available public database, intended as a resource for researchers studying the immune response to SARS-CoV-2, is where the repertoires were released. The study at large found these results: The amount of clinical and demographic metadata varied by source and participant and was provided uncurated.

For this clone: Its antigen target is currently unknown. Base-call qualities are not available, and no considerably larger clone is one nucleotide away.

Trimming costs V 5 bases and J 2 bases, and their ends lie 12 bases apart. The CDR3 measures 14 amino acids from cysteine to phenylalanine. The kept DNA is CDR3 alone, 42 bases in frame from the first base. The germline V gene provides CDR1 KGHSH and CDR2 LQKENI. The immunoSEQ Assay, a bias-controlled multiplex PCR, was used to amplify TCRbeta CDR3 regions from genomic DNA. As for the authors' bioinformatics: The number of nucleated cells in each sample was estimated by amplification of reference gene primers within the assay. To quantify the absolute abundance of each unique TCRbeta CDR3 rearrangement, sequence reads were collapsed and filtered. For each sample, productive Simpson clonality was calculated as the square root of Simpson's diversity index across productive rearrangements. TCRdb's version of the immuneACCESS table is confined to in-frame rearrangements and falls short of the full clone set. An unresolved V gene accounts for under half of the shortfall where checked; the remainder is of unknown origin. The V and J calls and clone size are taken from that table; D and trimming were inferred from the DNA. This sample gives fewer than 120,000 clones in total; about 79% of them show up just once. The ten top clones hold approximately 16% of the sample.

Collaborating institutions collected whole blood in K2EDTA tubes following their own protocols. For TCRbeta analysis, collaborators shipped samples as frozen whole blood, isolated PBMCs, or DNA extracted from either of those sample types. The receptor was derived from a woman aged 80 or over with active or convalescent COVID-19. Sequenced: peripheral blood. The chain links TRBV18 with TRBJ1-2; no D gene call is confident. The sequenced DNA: TGTGCCAGCTCATATCTCGGCAGGAACTATGGCTACACCTTC. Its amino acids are CASSYLGRNYGYTF.